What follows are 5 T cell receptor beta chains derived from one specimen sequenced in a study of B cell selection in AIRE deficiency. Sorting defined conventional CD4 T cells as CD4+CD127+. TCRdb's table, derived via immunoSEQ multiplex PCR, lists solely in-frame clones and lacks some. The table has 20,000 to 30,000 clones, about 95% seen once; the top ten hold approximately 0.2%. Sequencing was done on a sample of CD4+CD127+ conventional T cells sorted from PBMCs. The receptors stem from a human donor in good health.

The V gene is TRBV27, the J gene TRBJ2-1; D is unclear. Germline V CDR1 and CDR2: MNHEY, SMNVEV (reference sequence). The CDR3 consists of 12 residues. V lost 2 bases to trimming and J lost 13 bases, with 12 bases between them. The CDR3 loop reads CASSLDRAFQFF. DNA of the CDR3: TGTGCCAGCAGTTTAGATAGGGCTTTCCAGTTCTTC.

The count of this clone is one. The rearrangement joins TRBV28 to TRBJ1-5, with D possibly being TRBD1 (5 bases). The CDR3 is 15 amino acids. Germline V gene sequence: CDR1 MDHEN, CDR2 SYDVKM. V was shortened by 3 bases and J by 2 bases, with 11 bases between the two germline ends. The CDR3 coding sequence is TGTGCCAGCAGTTTGTTTGGAGGGGGCAATCAGCCCCAGCATTTT. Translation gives CASSLFGGGNQPQHF. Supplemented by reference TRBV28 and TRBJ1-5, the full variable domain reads DVKVTQSSRYLVKRTGEKVFLECVQDMDHENMFWYRQDPGLGLRLIYFSYDVKMKEKGDIPEGYSVSREKKERFSLILESASTNQTSMYLCASSLFGGGNQPQHFGDGTRLSIL.

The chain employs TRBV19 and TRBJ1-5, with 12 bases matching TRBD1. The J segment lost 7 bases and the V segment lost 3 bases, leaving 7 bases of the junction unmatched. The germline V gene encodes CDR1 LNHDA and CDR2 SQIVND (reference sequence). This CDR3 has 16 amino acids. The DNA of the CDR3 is TGTGCCAGTAGTATTGAGGGACAGGGGGCTGGACAGCCCCAGCATTTT. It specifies CASSIEGQGAGQPQHF.

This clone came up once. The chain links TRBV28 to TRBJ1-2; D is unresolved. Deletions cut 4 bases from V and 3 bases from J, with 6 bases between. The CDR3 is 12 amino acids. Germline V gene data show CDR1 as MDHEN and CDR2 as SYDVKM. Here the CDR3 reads CASSYSDYGYTF. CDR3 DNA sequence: TGTGCCAGCAGTTATAGTGACTATGGCTACACCTTC.

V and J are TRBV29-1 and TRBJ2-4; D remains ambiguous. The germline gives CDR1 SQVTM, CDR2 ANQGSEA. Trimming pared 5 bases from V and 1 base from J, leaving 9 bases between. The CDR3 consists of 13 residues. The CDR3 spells CSVNPVAKNIQYF. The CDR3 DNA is TGCAGCGTTAATCCTGTTGCCAAAAACATTCAGTACTTC. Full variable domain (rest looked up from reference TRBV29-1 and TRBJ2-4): SAVISQKPSRDICQRGTSLTIQCQVDSQVTMMFWYRQQPGQSLTLIATANQGSEATYESGFVIDKFPISRPNLTFSTLTVSNMSPEDSSIYLCSVNPVAKNIQYFGAGTRLSVL.